The next 18 T cell receptor beta chains were all read from a single sample in a study of Ad26.COV2.S vaccination and SARS-CoV-2 variants. Profiling relied on immunoSEQ multiplex PCR, and the TCRdb table lists in-frame clones only, not all of them. The sample includes around 420,000 clones, more than 75% seen only once; the top ten take 3.6%. The treatment is: over 15 received Ad26.COV2.S at low or high dose, single or two shots; 5 received placebo; per-sample allocation not given. The samples date from day 63 after the first vaccine or placebo injection. The sequences come from peripheral blood, collected in a trial of Ad26.COV2.S vaccine versus placebo. The receptors shown here come from a person between 18 and 65 years old who received the Ad26.COV2.S COVID-19 vaccine or a placebo.

The rearrangement uses TRBV2 and TRBJ2-1; D not resolved. The CDR3 totals 14 residues. The germline CDR1 and CDR2 sequences are SNHLY and FYNNEI. V shed 8 bases and J shed 1 base, with 12 bases lying between them. CDR3 sequence (DNA): TGTGCCAGCCAAGTTAGGAGATCCTACAATGAGCAGTTCTTC. Its translation is CASQVRRSYNEQFF.

The V gene is TRBV5-6, the J gene TRBJ1-5; the D is unclear. The germline V and J ends were trimmed by 0 bases and 11 bases, with 12 bases remaining between them. The CDR3 is 13 amino acids. CDR1 and CDR2 (germline): SGHDT, YYEEEE. The CDR3 region has the DNA TGTGCCAGCAGCTTGGACCCTTACGGGGCCCAGCATTTT. Protein: CASSLDPYGAQHF.

The chain couples TRBV6-5 to TRBJ1-6; the D gene is possibly TRBD1 (5 bases). The CDR3 runs 16 residues. Trimming stripped 0 bases from V and 5 bases from J, with 11 bases between. The germline CDR1 and CDR2 sequences are MNHEY and SVGAGI. The CDR3 loop is CASSYSRDRNNSPLHF. CDR3 nucleotides: TGTGCCAGCAGTTACTCCCGCGACAGAAATAATTCACCCCTCCACTTT.

This clone was observed once. The rearrangement joins TRBV28 to TRBJ2-1; 10 nucleotides agree with TRBD2. This CDR3 contains 13 residues. Germline CDR1 and CDR2: MDHEN and SYDVKM. The trim removed 7 bases at V and 8 bases at J, leaving 5 bases unmatched. This CDR3 is CASKRGGLHEQFF. The CDR3 bases are TGTGCCAGCAAGCGGGGGGGCCTCCATGAGCAGTTCTTC.

The chain uses TRBV4-2 and TRBJ2-1; 14 bases align to TRBD2. The CDR3 runs to 18 residues. The germline CDR1 and CDR2 sequences are LGHNA and YNFKEQ. The trim removed 7 bases at V and 6 bases at J, leaving 14 bases unmatched. The CDR3 nucleotides are TGTGCCAGCAAGACTAGCGGGGGGGCCCGCGGGCCATCCAATGAGCAGTTCTTC. This sequence encodes CASKTSGGARGPSNEQFF.

This sequence joins TRBV9 and TRBJ1-6, with D possibly matching TRBD1 (6 bases). This CDR3 comprises 16 residues. Germline CDR1 reads SGDLS; CDR2 reads YYNGEE. The V gene lost 4 bases and the J gene lost 1 base, with 12 bases spanning the gap. The CDR3 protein is CASSPRGGSYNSPLHF. The CDR3 nucleotides read TGTGCCAGCAGCCCTAGGGGGGGGTCCTATAATTCACCCCTCCACTTT.

This clone occurred once. The chain combines TRBV18 with TRBJ2-3; 8 nucleotides match TRBD1. The junction had 7 bases not matched to a gene; V was cut back by 0 bases and J by 2 bases. Germline V gene sequence: CDR1 KGHSH, CDR2 LQKENI. CDR3 length: 17 residues. The DNA of the CDR3 is TGTGCCAGCTCACCACCTTCAGGGGGCCTTGACACAGATACGCAGTATTTT. It is translated as CASSPPSGGLDTDTQYF.

J is TRBJ2-2 and V is TRBV7-2; D uncertain. The CDR3 runs 14 residues. The germline V and J ends were trimmed by 5 bases and 3 bases, with 10 bases remaining between them. Germline V gene sequence: CDR1 SGHTA, CDR2 FQGNSA. The CDR3 region is CASSRFRDTGELFF. The CDR3 DNA sequence: TGTGCCAGCAGCCGGTTTAGAGACACCGGGGAGCTGTTTTTT.

The V and J genes are TRBV10-2 and TRBJ1-5; D is unclear. The CDR3 extends over 13 amino acids. V was trimmed by 6 bases and J by 4 bases, leaving 10 bases between them. CDR1 is WSHSY, CDR2 SAAADI, per germline. CDR3 residues: CASRPSSNQPQHF. The CDR3, as DNA: TGCGCCAGCAGACCCTCTTCTAATCAGCCCCAGCATTTT.

The chain is built from TRBV5-4 and TRBJ2-7; D is unresolved. V was pared by 4 bases and J by 2 bases, with 13 bases between. This CDR3 region has 14 residues. CDR1 SGHNT and CDR2 YYREEE come from the germline V gene (reference sequence). CDR3 in DNA: TGTGCCAGCAGCGGGTACGCCCCCGCCTACGAGCAGTACTTC. This encodes CASSGYAPAYEQYF.

This chain links TRBV5-8 with TRBJ2-5; 9 bases match TRBD1. This CDR3 is built from 15 residues. V trimming: 3 bases; J trimming: 0 bases; junction bases outside the gene matches: 3. Looked up from germline, CDR1 is SGHTS and CDR2 is YDEGEE. CDR3 loop: CASSSGTGYQETQYF. The CDR3 region has the DNA TGTGCCAGCAGCTCCGGGACAGGGTACCAAGAGACCCAGTACTTC.

The V gene is TRBV4-3, the J gene TRBJ2-1; D tentatively fits TRBD1 or TRBD2 (6 bases each). V was clipped by 6 bases and J by 0 bases, with 15 bases between them. Germline CDR1 reads LGHNA; CDR2 reads YSLEER. There are 16 residues in the CDR3. The CDR3 DNA reads as TGCGCCAGCAGAGGGGGGTCAGGGAGCTCCTACAATGAGCAGTTCTTC. This codes for CASRGGSGSSYNEQFF.

The rearrangement uses TRBV4-3 and TRBJ1-2, with D possibly matching TRBD1 (5 bases). The CDR3 sequence is 15 residues long. V lost 0 bases to trimming and J lost 1 base, with 9 bases between them. Germline CDR1 is LGHNA and CDR2 is YSLEER. CDR3 DNA: TGCGCCAGCAGCCAAGATCTTGGGGGTAACTATGGCTACACCTTC. Translated: CASSQDLGGNYGYTF.

The rearrangement joins TRBV7-9 to TRBJ2-7; D is ambiguous. The ends were cut back, 5 bases at V and 2 bases at J, with 19 bases in the middle. The length of the CDR3 is 16 residues. Looked up from germline, CDR1 is SEHNR and CDR2 is FQNEAQ (reference sequence). CDR3 protein: CASSHPVNGSAYEQYF. Written as DNA, the CDR3 is TGTGCCAGCAGCCACCCGGTGAACGGGTCCGCCTACGAGCAGTACTTC.

This chain joins TRBV7-2 and TRBJ1-5, with 8 nucleotides matching TRBD1. The V segment lost 5 bases and the J segment 6 bases; nucleotides outside the gene matches: 3. Germline CDR1 and CDR2: SGHTA and FQGNSA. The CDR3 is 13 residues long. CDR3 coding DNA: TGTGCCAGCAGCCCCACAGGGGGTCAGCCCCAGCATTTT. Its translation: CASSPTGGQPQHF.

This clone was counted a single time. The V and J genes are TRBV28 and TRBJ1-1; D gene uncertain. V gave up 2 bases and J gave up 1 base, with 5 bases separating them. The CDR3 runs to 13 residues. The germline V gene has CDR1 MDHEN and CDR2 SYDVKM. The CDR3 protein is CASSLVGNTEAFF. The CDR3 bases are TGTGCCAGCAGTTTAGTTGGGAACACTGAAGCTTTCTTT.

V gene TRBV5-1 combines with J gene TRBJ2-5, with TRBD1 matching 8 bases. Germline V gene data show CDR1 as SGHRS and CDR2 as YFSETQ. After removal of 5 bases from V and 1 base from J, the junction contained 4 bases not matched to a gene. CDR3 length: 14 amino acids. CDR3 DNA sequence: TGCGCCAGCAGATCAACAGGGGGCCAAGAGACCCAGTACTTC. This sequence encodes CASRSTGGQETQYF.

The V and J genes are TRBV11-2 and TRBJ2-2; unclear D gene. The germline V gene has CDR1 SGHAT and CDR2 FQNNGV. The CDR3 sequence is 15 residues long. The V and J ends lost 6 bases and 7 bases respectively, with 18 bases between them. The chain's CDR3 is CASRTPATHLGELFF. Written as DNA, the CDR3 is TGTGCCAGCAGGACCCCGGCCACCCATCTCGGGGAGCTGTTTTTT.